This is a list of T cell receptor beta chains from one sample in a study of T cells after yellow fever vaccination. From the 5' RACE reads, TCRdb called clonotypes with MiXCR, one entry per CDR3 protein. This table has 450,000 to 650,000 distinct CDR3 sequences, around a fifth appearing once. The sequenced sample was PBMCs, obtained 21 days after the first yellow fever vaccination. The receptors here all came from a young man who received the YFV17D yellow fever vaccine. The CDR3 runs from the conserved cysteine through the conserved F or W. The order of the fields is J gene, clone size, D gene, V gene, CDR3 DNA, CDR3 protein. A D gene is named only where the DNA matches it firmly. The listing skips clone size in some rows; elsewhere it reads once, few, many or a size class.

TRBJ1-1,few,-,TRBV18,TGTGCCAGCACACAGGGCCTAGGAAATGAAGCTTTCTTT,CASTQGLGNEAFF
TRBJ2-5,-,TRBD1,TRBV7-2,TGTGCCAGCCACCCCGGGACAGGGGAAGGAGAGACCCAGTACTTC,CASHPGTGEGETQYF
TRBJ2-3,-,-,TRBV18,TGTGCCAGCTCACCGACGATTTACACAGATACGCAGTATTTT,CASSPTIYTDTQYF
TRBJ1-2,-,TRBD1,TRBV4-1,TGCGCCAGCAGCCCAGGCAAGGGGGCTGTCTATGGCTACACCTTC,CASSPGKGAVYGYTF
TRBJ2-4,few,-,TRBV5-6,TGTGCCAGCAGCTTGGGGGTGGACATTCAGTACTTC,CASSLGVDIQYF
TRBJ2-2,-,-,TRBV7-9,TGTGCCAGCAGCTACAAAGACGCGAACACCGGGGAGCTGTTTTTT,CASSYKDANTGELFF
TRBJ2-1,-,-,TRBV2,TGTGCCAGCAGTGAGGGGGGAGAGGGCCCTGAGCAGTTCTTC,CASSEGGEGPEQFF
TRBJ1-2,few,-,TRBV12-3/TRBV12-4,TGTGCCAGCAGTTTACAGCAGCAGGGCTACACCTTC,CASSLQQQGYTF
TRBJ2-3,-,-,TRBV5-1,TGCGCCAGCAGCTTGGGACATGCTAGCACAGATACGCAGTATTTT,CASSLGHASTDTQYF
TRBJ2-5,-,-,TRBV6-1,TGTGCCAGCAGTACGAGACAGTCTCAAGAGACCCAGTACTTC,CASSTRQSQETQYF
TRBJ2-3,-,-,TRBV7-2,TGTGCCAGCAGCCAACAGGGGACTGCAGATACGCAGTATTTT,CASSQQGTADTQYF
TRBJ2-1,few,TRBD1,TRBV12-3/TRBV12-4,TGTGCCAGCAGGTCCCGGACAGGGTCGTACAATGAGCAGTTCTTC,CASRSRTGSYNEQFF
TRBJ1-1,-,TRBD1,TRBV29-1,TGCAGCGTTATGGGACAGATTTACACTGAAGCTTTCTTT,CSVMGQIYTEAFF
TRBJ2-2,few,-,TRBV5-5,TGTGCCAGCCATGGGCGGGGACGGGGACTGAACACCGGGGAGCTGTTTTTT,CASHGRGRGLNTGELFF
TRBJ2-7,-,-,TRBV5-1,TGCGCCAGCAACTTGGAGTCCCAGGGCTACGAGCAGTACTTC,CASNLESQGYEQYF
TRBJ2-3,few,-,TRBV7-8,TGTGCCAGCAGCTCCAGGGTAGGGACAGATACGCAGTATTTT,CASSSRVGTDTQYF
TRBJ1-2,-,-,TRBV2,TGTGCCAGCAGGCTCGATGGCTACACCTTC,CASRLDGYTF
TRBJ1-5,-,TRBD1,TRBV20-1,TGCAGTGCAAACCGGGACAGGGGGCGGAATCAGCCCCAGCATTTT,CSANRDRGRNQPQHF
TRBJ1-4,few,-,TRBV18,TGTGCCAGCTCAGCAATCAGGGTAACTAATGAAAAACTGTTTTTT,CASSAIRVTNEKLFF
TRBJ2-3,few,-,TRBV12-3/TRBV12-4,TGTGCCAGCACCTCGGAGGGCCGTACAGATACGCAGTATTTT,CASTSEGRTDTQYF
TRBJ2-3,few,-,TRBV5-1,TGCGCCAGCAGCGACCGGGGTCCAGATACGCAGTATTTT,CASSDRGPDTQYF
TRBJ1-5,few,-,TRBV20-1,TGCAGTGCTAGAGAGTACAGGGCAAAGCCCCAGCATTTT,CSAREYRAKPQHF
TRBJ2-3,many,TRBD2,TRBV27,TGTGCCAGCAGTTTAACTAGCGGGGGGAGGACAGATACGCAGTATTTT,CASSLTSGGRTDTQYF
TRBJ2-3,-,-,TRBV12-3/TRBV12-4,TGTGCCAGCAGTTTAGGCGCGGGGTGGGGACTAGATACGCAGTATTTT,CASSLGAGWGLDTQYF
TRBJ2-1,-,TRBD2,TRBV12-3/TRBV12-4,TGTGCCAGCAGTTTATTTAATCCGGGGGGGTCGACGGGGCAGTTCTTC,CASSLFNPGGSTGQFF
TRBJ2-1,few,TRBD2,TRBV28,TGTGCCAGCAGCCGCCCCGCGGGAGCCGAGCCACTTGAGCAGTTCTTC,CASSRPAGAEPLEQFF
TRBJ2-6,-,-,TRBV12-3/TRBV12-4,TGTGCCAGCACCTACCCCAGGGCCTACCTCTCTGGGGCCAACGTCCTGACTTTC,CASTYPRAYLSGANVLTF
TRBJ1-4,-,-,TRBV7-9,TGTGCCAGCAGCTTAGCAAACAGGGTCGAGGATGAAAAACTGTTTTTT,CASSLANRVEDEKLFF
TRBJ1-6,few,TRBD1,TRBV4-3,TGCGCCAGCACCCCGGACAGGTATAATTCACCCCTCCACTTT,CASTPDRYNSPLHF
TRBJ2-3,-,TRBD2,TRBV27,TGTGCCAGCGGACGGGACGGGAGGGATACGCAGTATTTT,CASGRDGRDTQYF
TRBJ2-2,-,-,TRBV6-4,TGTGCCAGCAGTGCGTACAGGAACACCGGGGAGCTGTTTTTT,CASSAYRNTGELFF
TRBJ2-7,-,TRBD1,TRBV7-8,TGTGCCAGCAGCTTAGGGACAGGGGGCACGAAGAACTACGAGCAGTACTTC,CASSLGTGGTKNYEQYF
TRBJ1-2,-,-,TRBV4-1,TGCGCCAGCAGCCAAGAAATGGAGGGGCATGGTAACTATGGCTACACCTTC,CASSQEMEGHGNYGYTF
TRBJ2-5,few,TRBD2,TRBV30,TGTGCCTTTAGCGGGGTGGAGACCCAGTACTTC,CAFSGVETQYF
TRBJ2-1,many,-,TRBV18,TGTGCCAGCTCACCATTGCAGGACAATGAGCAGTTCTTC,CASSPLQDNEQFF
TRBJ2-1,-,-,TRBV4-3,TGCGCCAGCAGCCAAACTCCTATTGTTACCGGGACTTCCTCCTACAATGAGCAGTTCTTC,CASSQTPIVTGTSSYNEQFF
TRBJ1-1,-,-,TRBV7-9,TGTGCCAGCAGCTTCGGGCAGCAAGCTTTCTTT,CASSFGQQAFF
TRBJ2-2,-,-,TRBV11-2,TGTGCCAGCAGCTCAGGGGTTCTGAACACCGGGGAGCTGTTTTTT,CASSSGVLNTGELFF
TRBJ2-7,few,-,TRBV18,TGTGCCAGCTCACCATTTCCCCCGGGGAGCTCCTACGAGCAGTACTTC,CASSPFPPGSSYEQYF
TRBJ1-2,few,TRBD1,TRBV4-3,TGCGCCAGCAGCCAAGGGCAGGGGGTCTGGTATGGCTACACCTTC,CASSQGQGVWYGYTF
TRBJ2-5,few,TRBD1,TRBV5-1,TGCGCCAGCAGCTTGGCCGGGACAGGGATCTCAGAGACCCAGTACTTC,CASSLAGTGISETQYF
TRBJ1-1,-,-,TRBV28,TGTGCCAGCAGTTTATACGTCGGGGTGAGCGGGAACACTGAAGCTTTCTTT,CASSLYVGVSGNTEAFF
TRBJ2-7,-,TRBD1,TRBV7-2,TGTGCCAGCAGCCTGCAGGGACAGGGAGCTTCCGAGCAGTACTTC,CASSLQGQGASEQYF
TRBJ2-7,few,TRBD1,TRBV7-2,TGTGCCAGCAGCGCGGTTGCGGACAGGGGCCGCGAGCAGTACTTC,CASSAVADRGREQYF
TRBJ2-7,few,-,TRBV3-1,TGTGCCAGCAGCCAATCCGGTGGGTACGAGCAGTACTTC,CASSQSGGYEQYF
TRBJ2-1,-,-,TRBV6-5,TGTGCCAGCAGTTACTCAGGGGGGGAGGGAAACAATGAGCAGTTCTTC,CASSYSGGEGNNEQFF
TRBJ2-1,few,TRBD1,TRBV5-1,TGCGCCAGCAGCCCGATCTGGACAGGGGGCATAAGCAACTACAATGAGCAGTTCTTC,CASSPIWTGGISNYNEQFF
TRBJ2-7,many,TRBD2,TRBV12-3/TRBV12-4,TGTGCCAGCAGTTGGGGACTAGCGGGGATTACTGAGCAGTACTTC,CASSWGLAGITEQYF
TRBJ2-3,-,-,TRBV10-3,TGTGCCATCAGTGACAGTGGCACAGATACGCAGTATTTT,CAISDSGTDTQYF
TRBJ1-5,-,-,TRBV7-9,TGTGCCAGCAGCTTGGGGGACATCAGCAATCAGCCCCAGCATTTT,CASSLGDISNQPQHF
TRBJ1-2,few,-,TRBV29-1,TGCAGCGTAGAGGATAGGCCCTCCACCTTC,CSVEDRPSTF
TRBJ1-5,-,-,TRBV6-5,TGTGCCAGCAGCCCAGGAGATCAGCCCCAGCATTTT,CASSPGDQPQHF
TRBJ2-5,few,-,TRBV4-1,TGCGCCAGCAGCCAAGTTGCTAGCTATGAGACCCAGTACTTC,CASSQVASYETQYF
TRBJ2-2,-,-,TRBV19,TGTGCCAGTAGTATGGACGGGGGCTGGACCGGGGAGCTGTTTTTT,CASSMDGGWTGELFF
TRBJ1-1,many,-,TRBV12-3/TRBV12-4,TGTGCCAGCAGCTCAACAGCGATGAACACTGAAGCTTTCTTT,CASSSTAMNTEAFF